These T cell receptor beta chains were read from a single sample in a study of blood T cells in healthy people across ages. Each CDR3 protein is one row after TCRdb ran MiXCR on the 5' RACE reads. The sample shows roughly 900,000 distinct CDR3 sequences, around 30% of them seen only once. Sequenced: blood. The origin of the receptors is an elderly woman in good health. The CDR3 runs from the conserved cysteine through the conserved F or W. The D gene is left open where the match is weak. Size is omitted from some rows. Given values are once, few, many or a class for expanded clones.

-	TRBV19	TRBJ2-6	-	CASLVPGQNAGANVLTF	TGTGCCTCGCTCGTGCCAGGGCAAAATGCTGGGGCCAACGTCCTGACTTTC
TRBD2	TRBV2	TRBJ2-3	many	CASSDPTGGPSTDTQYF	TGTGCCAGCAGTGATCCCACGGGGGGGCCGAGCACAGATACGCAGTATTTT
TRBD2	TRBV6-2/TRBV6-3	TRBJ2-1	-	CASRSGGPYNVQFF	TGTGCCAGCAGAAGCGGGGGGCCTTACAATGTGCAGTTCTTC
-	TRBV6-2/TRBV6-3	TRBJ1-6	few	CASSPHTDNSPLHF	TGTGCCAGCAGTCCTCATACCGATAATTCACCCCTCCACTTT
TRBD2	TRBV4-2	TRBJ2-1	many	CASSMRTSGETSYNEQFF	TGTGCCAGCAGCATGCGGACTAGCGGGGAAACATCCTACAATGAGCAGTTCTTC
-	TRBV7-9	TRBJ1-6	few	CASSDPSQEAPHF	TGTGCCAGCAGCGATCCAAGCCAGGAGGCCCCCCACTTT
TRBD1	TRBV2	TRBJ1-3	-	CASSDRGRFSGNTIYF	TGTGCCAGCAGCGACAGGGGCCGTTTCTCTGGAAACACCATATATTTT
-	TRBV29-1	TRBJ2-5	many	CSVEFGAEETQYF	TGCAGCGTTGAATTTGGGGCAGAAGAGACCCAGTACTTC
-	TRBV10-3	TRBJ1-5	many	CAIRGAGNQPQHF	TGTGCCATCAGGGGGGCCGGCAATCAGCCCCAGCATTTT
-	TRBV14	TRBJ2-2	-	CASSQRHTGELFF	TGTGCCAGCAGCCAACGGCACACCGGGGAGCTGTTTTTT
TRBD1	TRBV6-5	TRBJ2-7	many	CASSTRQGRINEQYF	TGTGCCAGCAGTACACGACAGGGAAGGATCAACGAGCAGTACTTC
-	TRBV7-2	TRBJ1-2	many	CASSLDRRNGYTF	TGTGCCAGCAGCTTAGATCGGCGGAATGGCTACACCTTC
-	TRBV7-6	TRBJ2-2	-	CASNQGCGELFF	TGTGCCAGCAACCAGGGTTGTGGGGAGCTGTTTTTT
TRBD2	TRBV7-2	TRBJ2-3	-	CASSLLPSGKDTQYF	TGTGCCAGCAGCTTACTCCCTAGCGGGAAAGATACGCAGTATTTT
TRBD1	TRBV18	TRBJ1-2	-	CASSQTGGGYTF	TGTGCCAGCTCACAGACAGGGGGCGGCTACACCTTC
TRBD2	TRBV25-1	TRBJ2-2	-	CASSGYTGLAGTGELFF	TGTGCCAGCAGTGGCTATACCGGACTAGCGGGCACCGGGGAGCTGTTTTTT
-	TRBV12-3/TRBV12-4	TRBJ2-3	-	CASSKLSADTQYF	TGTGCCAGCAGTAAACTAAGCGCAGATACGCAGTATTTT
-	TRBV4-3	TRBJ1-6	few	CASSQAGSEPLHF	TGCGCCAGCAGCCAAGCTGGATCGGAACCCCTCCACTTT
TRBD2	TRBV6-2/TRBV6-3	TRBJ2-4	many	CASSPGLAGALAKNIQYF	TGTGCCAGCAGCCCCGGACTAGCGGGGGCCCTAGCCAAAAACATTCAGTACTTC
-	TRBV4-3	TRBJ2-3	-	CASSQDSIAEGTSTDTQYF	TGCGCCAGCAGCCAAGATTCGATCGCGGAGGGGACGAGCACAGATACGCAGTATTTT
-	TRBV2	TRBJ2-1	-	CASRGDTSSCNEQFF	TGTGCCAGCAGGGGGGACACGAGCTCCTGCAATGAACAGTTCTTC
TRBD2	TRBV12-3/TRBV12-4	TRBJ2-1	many	CASRRTSGFYNEQFF	TGTGCCAGCAGGCGGACTAGCGGGTTCTACAATGAGCAGTTCTTC
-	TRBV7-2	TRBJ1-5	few	CASSFSRNSNQPQHF	TGTGCCAGCAGCTTCAGCAGGAACAGCAATCAGCCCCAGCATTTT
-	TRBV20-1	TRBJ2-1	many	CSASDSSLYNEQFF	TGCAGTGCTAGCGACAGCTCCCTCTACAATGAGCAGTTCTTC
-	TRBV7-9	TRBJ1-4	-	CASSPRGSTTNEKRFF	TGTGCCAGCAGCCCCCGGGGGTCCACAACTAATGAAAAACGGTTTTTT
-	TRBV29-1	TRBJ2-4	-	CSVARDGDIQYF	TGCAGCGTCGCAAGGGATGGGGACATTCAGTACTTC
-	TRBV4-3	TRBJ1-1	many	CASSQEARNTEAFF	TGCGCCAGCAGCCAAGAGGCGCGGAACACTGAAGCTTTCTTT
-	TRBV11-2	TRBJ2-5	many	CASSPPGQHQETQYF	TGTGCCAGCAGCCCGCCGGGACAACACCAAGAGACCCAGTACTTC
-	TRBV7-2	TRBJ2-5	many	CASSLAGGGRQETQYF	TGTGCCAGCAGCTTAGCGGGAGGGGGTAGGCAAGAGACCCAGTACTTC
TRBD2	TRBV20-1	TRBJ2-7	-	CSAHSGVESSYEQYF	TGCAGTGCGCATAGCGGGGTCGAGAGCTCCTACGAGCAGTACTTC
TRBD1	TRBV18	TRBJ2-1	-	CASPPGTGGLVSYNEQFF	TGTGCCAGCCCGCCAGGGACAGGGGGGCTCGTCTCCTACAATGAGCAGTTCTTC
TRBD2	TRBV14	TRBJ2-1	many	CASSQIAGKYNEQFF	TGTGCCAGCAGCCAAATAGCGGGGAAATACAATGAGCAGTTCTTC
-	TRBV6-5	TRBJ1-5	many	CASSYKQGGNQPQHF	TGTGCCAGCAGTTACAAGCAGGGAGGCAATCAGCCCCAGCATTTT
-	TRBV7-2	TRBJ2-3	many	CASSLGGVRRDTQYF	TGTGCCAGCAGCTTAGGCGGCGTCCGGCGAGATACGCAGTATTTT
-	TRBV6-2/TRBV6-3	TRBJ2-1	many	CASSYDHSYNEQFF	TGTGCCAGCAGTTACGACCACAGTTACAATGAGCAGTTCTTC
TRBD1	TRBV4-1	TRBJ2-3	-	CASSRIGGRGQGTDTQYF	TGCGCCAGCAGCCGGATAGGGGGCAGGGGACAGGGCACAGATACGCAGTATTTT
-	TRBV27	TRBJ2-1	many	CASSGWANEQFF	TGTGCCAGCAGTGGGTGGGCCAATGAGCAGTTCTTC
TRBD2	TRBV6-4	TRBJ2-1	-	CASSDPSGSYNEQFF	TGTGCCAGCAGTGACCCTAGCGGCTCCTACAATGAGCAGTTCTTC
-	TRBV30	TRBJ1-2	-	CAWVRGVNYGYTF	TGTGCCTGGGTCCGGGGTGTGAACTATGGCTACACCTTC
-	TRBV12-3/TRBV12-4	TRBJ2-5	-	CASTWGGEGVQETQYF	TGTGCCAGCACCTGGGGAGGAGAGGGAGTACAAGAGACCCAGTACTTC
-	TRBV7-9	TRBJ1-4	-	CASSPGAGANEKLFF	TGTGCCAGCAGCCCCGGGGCAGGGGCTAATGAAAAACTGTTTTTT
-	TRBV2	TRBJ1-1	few	CASRQRSLNTEAFF	TGTGCCAGTCGACAGAGAAGCTTGAACACTGAAGCTTTCTTT
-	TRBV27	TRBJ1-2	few	CASSLPILGRRYGYTF	TGTGCCAGCAGTTTACCGATTTTAGGGCGACGCTATGGCTACACCTTC
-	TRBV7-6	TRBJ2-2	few	CASSLVVANTGELFF	TGTGCCAGCAGCTTAGTGGTAGCGAACACCGGGGAGCTGTTTTTT
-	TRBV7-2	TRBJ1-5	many	CASSSRERQPQHF	TGTGCCAGCAGCTCCAGGGAGCGACAGCCCCAGCATTTT
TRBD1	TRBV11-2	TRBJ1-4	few	CASSKPGQGGEKLFF	TGTGCCAGCAGCAAGCCGGGACAGGGTGGTGAAAAACTGTTTTTT
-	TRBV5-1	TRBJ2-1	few	CASSLSVQSYNEQFF	TGCGCCAGCAGTTTATCGGTCCAGTCCTACAATGAGCAGTTCTTC
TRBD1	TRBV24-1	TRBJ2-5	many	CATSDLQAGQGLYF	TGTGCCACCAGTGATTTGCAGGCGGGACAGGGGCTGTACTTC
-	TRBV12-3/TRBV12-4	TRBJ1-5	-	CASSFLGQSGNQPQHF	TGTGCCAGCAGTTTTTTAGGGCAGTCAGGCAATCAGCCCCAGCATTTT
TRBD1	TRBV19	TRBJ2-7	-	CASSTYDRGPYEQYF	TGTGCCAGTAGTACCTACGACAGGGGGCCTTACGAGCAGTACTTC
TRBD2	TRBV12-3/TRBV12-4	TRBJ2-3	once	CASSLGGTSGGATDAQYF	TGTGCCAGCAGTTTAGGGGGGACTAGCGGGGGGGCCACAGATGCGCAGTATTTT
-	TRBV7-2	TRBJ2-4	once	CASSHAQGNIRYF	TGTGCCAGCAGCCACGCTCAAGGGAACATTCGGTACTTC
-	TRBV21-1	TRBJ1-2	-	CARSKKRISGTGGEYGYTF	TGTGCCCGCAGCAAAAAAAGGATATCCGGGACAGGGGGCGAGTATGGCTACACCTTC
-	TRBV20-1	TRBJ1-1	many	CSTALGGTEAFF	TGCAGTACAGCTTTAGGGGGGACTGAAGCTTTCTTT
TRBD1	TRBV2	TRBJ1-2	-	CASGLRGTGENYGYTF	TGTGCCAGCGGCTTAAGAGGGACAGGGGAAAACTATGGCTACACCTTC
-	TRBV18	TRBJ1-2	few	CASSPTRDLYGYTF	TGTGCCAGCTCACCTACCAGGGATCTCTATGGCTACACCTTC
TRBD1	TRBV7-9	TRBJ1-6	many	CASSLGTGGDSPLHF	TGTGCCAGCAGCTTGGGGACAGGGGGAGATTCACCCCTCCACTTT
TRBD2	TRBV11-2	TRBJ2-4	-	CASSLDWAGRAQNIQYF	TGTGCCAGCAGCTTAGATTGGGCCGGGAGGGCCCAAAACATTCAGTACTTC
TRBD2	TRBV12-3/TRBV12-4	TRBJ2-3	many	CASSLAPTSGATDTQYF	TGTGCCAGCAGTTTAGCTCCGACTAGCGGGGCCACAGATACGCAGTATTTT
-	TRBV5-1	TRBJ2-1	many	CASSVNTQDEQFF	TGCGCCAGCAGTGTGAACACCCAGGATGAGCAGTTCTTC